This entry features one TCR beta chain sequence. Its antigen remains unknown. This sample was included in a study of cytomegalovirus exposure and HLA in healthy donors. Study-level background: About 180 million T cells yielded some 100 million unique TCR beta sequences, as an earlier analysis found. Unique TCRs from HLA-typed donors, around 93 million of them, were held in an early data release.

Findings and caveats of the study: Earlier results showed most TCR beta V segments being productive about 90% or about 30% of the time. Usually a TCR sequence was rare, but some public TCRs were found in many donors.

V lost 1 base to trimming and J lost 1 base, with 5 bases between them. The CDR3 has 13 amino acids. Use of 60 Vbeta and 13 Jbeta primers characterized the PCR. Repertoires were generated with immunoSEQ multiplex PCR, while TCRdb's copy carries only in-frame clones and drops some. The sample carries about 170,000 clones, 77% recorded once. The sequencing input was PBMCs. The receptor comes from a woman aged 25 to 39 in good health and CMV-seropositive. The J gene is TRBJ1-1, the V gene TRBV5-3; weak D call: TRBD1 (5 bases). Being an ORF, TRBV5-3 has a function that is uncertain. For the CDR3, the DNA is TGTGCCAGAAGCTTGCAGGGGAACACTGAAGCTTTCTTT. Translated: CARSLQGNTEAFF.